Listed below are T cell receptor beta chains from one sample, sequenced in a study of vaccination and CD4 T cells after COVID-19. TCRdb re-called the PCR reads through MiXCR, storing one row per CDR3 protein. There are roughly 26,000 distinct CDR3 sequences in the sample; roughly 40% occur only once, and about a tenth lies in the top ten. These receptors' targets are unknown. Source material: CD4+ T cells from blood, cultured in vitro. These receptors all come from a human donor who had recovered from COVID-19. The conserved cysteine and the conserved F or W are not part of the CDR3 here. Fields, in order: V gene, CDR3 protein.

V: TRBV19
CDR3: ASSPRPRGGFGGYT

V: TRBV28
CDR3: ASSQLLAGANEQF

V: TRBV24-1
CDR3: ATSDPGGQRRQETQY

V: TRBV5-1
CDR3: ASSFAGQGNYEQY

V: TRBV19
CDR3: ASSRYRGSDSYNEQF

V: TRBV19
CDR3: ASSILGAGETQY

V: TRBV20-1
CDR3: SAYLDDRGGTEAF

V: TRBV11-3
CDR3: ASSLERGGGEYTQY

V: TRBV5-1
CDR3: ASSEQGVSSGANVLT

V: TRBV5-1
CDR3: ASSLDSANYGYT

V: TRBV28
CDR3: ASSTPGGNQPQH

V: TRBV7-6
CDR3: ASSRGQAANTGELF

V: TRBV5-8
CDR3: ASSLLAKNIQY

V: TRBV6-1
CDR3: ASSHRQGGYGYT

V: TRBV27
CDR3: ASRPLSGGGDRGGYT

V: TRBV28
CDR3: ASRGPAALAKNIQY

V: TRBV12-3/TRBV12-4
CDR3: ASRAFNTEAF

V: TRBV5-1
CDR3: ASSLSTGVTEAF

V: TRBV12-3/TRBV12-4
CDR3: ASSDRNNQPQH

V: TRBV20-1
CDR3: SARGGQETQY

V: TRBV7-9
CDR3: ASSYALSTGYT

V: TRBV5-4
CDR3: ASSLGDRGLPAPLH

V: TRBV2
CDR3: ASSEGPSYNSPLH